This TCR beta chain is drawn from a study of blood T cells in healthy people across ages. This clonotype was seen more than once but under ten times. Donors each provided about 9.5 milliliters of peripheral blood. This CDR3 contains 13 residues. Germline CDR1 SNHLY, CDR2 FYNNEI. Using a J-beta primer mix together with a sample-barcoded 5' primer, a second PCR was run for roughly 7 to 12 cycles. CDR3-containing paired-end reads numbering at least 2.5 million came from each sample. From the 5' RACE reads, TCRdb called clonotypes with MiXCR, one entry per CDR3 protein. There are approximately 490,000 distinct CDR3 sequences in the sample; 20% to 30% occur only once, and 7.5% to 9% lies in the top ten. This same sample was also taken into another study, of T cells of mothers and their children.

The clonotype was recovered from a boy aged 10-17 years in good health. The chain couples TRBV2 to TRBJ2-5; D not certain. TRBJ2-7 explains the end of the DNA better; the J call may be wrong. The sequenced material came from blood. The DNA of the CDR3 is TGTGCCAGCAGTGTCCAGAGCTCCTACGAGCAGTACTTC. This gives the protein CASSVQSSYEQYF.